This is a list of T cell receptor beta chains from one sample in a study of blood T cell repertoires in COVID-19. Using immunoSEQ multiplex PCR, the repertoire was profiled, and TCRdb retains in-frame clones only, with some absent. The sample shows around 210,000 clones, around 85% of them seen only once. The specimen was peripheral blood. These receptors all stem from a man in his 60s with COVID-19, enrolled during active disease. CDR3s include the opening cysteine and the closing phenylalanine or tryptophan.

J,V,CDR3
TRBJ1-6,TRBV7-9,CASSSGTVNSPLHF
TRBJ2-7,TRBV29-1,CSVHTGTGGNEQYF
TRBJ1-1,TRBV5-6,CASTWGTGQRMKAFF
TRBJ1-2,TRBV3-1/TRBV3-2,CASSARDRSHGYTF
TRBJ2-3,TRBV18,CASSPVPGGDTQYF
TRBJ2-5,TRBV6-1,CASSESIRGDQYF
TRBJ1-5,TRBV18,CASSPNRGYSNQPQHF
TRBJ1-5,TRBV3-1/TRBV3-2,CASSRSGTGQPQHF
TRBJ1-4,TRBV18,CASSAGGIVGEKLFF
TRBJ2-1,TRBV2,CASSEESSGRLNEQFF
TRBJ2-5,TRBV10-3,CAISESRQPQETQYF
TRBJ1-4,TRBV2,CASSERAANEKLFF
TRBJ2-7,TRBV21-1,CASSSSKNRVPVVDYEQYF
TRBJ2-7,TRBV5-1,CASSGPGFGEQYF
TRBJ1-2,TRBV4-2,CASSDSDRTNYGYTF
TRBJ1-1,TRBV7-9,CASSFTGVSEAFF
TRBJ1-1,TRBV28,CASSRDRVNTEAFF
TRBJ1-1,TRBV5-1,CASSSGRDTEAFF
TRBJ1-4,TRBV19,CASSIGDWHNEKLFF
TRBJ1-2,TRBV12-3/TRBV12-4,CASSLARVAGYTF
TRBJ2-1,TRBV10-1,CASSARGLAGDRSYNEQFF
TRBJ2-7,TRBV5-4,CASSPAPSGVSYEQYF
TRBJ1-5,TRBV25-1,CASSPTGFGQPQHF
TRBJ1-2,TRBV7-9,CASSLPRAIFNYGYTF
TRBJ2-7,TRBV7-9,CASSLNGLPGLSYEQYF
TRBJ1-2,TRBV6-5,CASSFGIDYGYTF
TRBJ1-3,TRBV13,CASSRAWGQTNPYPGNTIYF
TRBJ2-2,TRBV3-1/TRBV3-2,CASSSRGASTGELFF
TRBJ2-1,TRBV24-1,CATSEFSGTGANEQFF
TRBJ2-7,TRBV10-2,CASTGIKGSYEQYF
TRBJ1-4,TRBV18,CASSPTRQGTDEKLFF
TRBJ1-5,TRBV9,CASSPCQQGSSNQPQHF
TRBJ2-3,TRBV11-2,CASSLAPLAGRDTDTQYF
TRBJ2-1,TRBV10-3,CAISDPVGGGNEQFF
TRBJ1-3,TRBV9,CASSRGQVGNTIYF
TRBJ2-7,TRBV27,CASSSRTSGYEQYF
TRBJ2-3,TRBV6-2/TRBV6-3,CASSTSALQYF
TRBJ2-5,TRBV5-1,CASSLGGGETQYF
TRBJ2-3,TRBV5-4,CASSSPGLAGHKDTQYF
TRBJ2-1,TRBV6-1,CASSEAMDVTGSFIDEQFF
TRBJ1-1,TRBV18,CASSRATGANTEAFF
TRBJ1-3,TRBV4-3,CASSQNPGYSGNTIYF
TRBJ2-7,TRBV28,CASSLGYRGSYEQYF
TRBJ1-6,TRBV28,CASIPGSYNSPLHF
TRBJ1-4,TRBV19,CASSPKLGDRIGFLFF
TRBJ2-1,TRBV27,CATLGTSGKVGQFF
TRBJ2-5,TRBV28,CASSTRLAGGPRETQYF
TRBJ1-4,TRBV7-2,CASSLDRPLTTNEKLFF
TRBJ1-6,TRBV6-5,CASSSGGFGSPLHF
TRBJ2-7,TRBV6-5,CASSPGTSGSYEQYF
TRBJ2-7,TRBV11-2,CASSWETGSLEQYF
TRBJ1-5,TRBV28,CASSLRGNSNQPQHF